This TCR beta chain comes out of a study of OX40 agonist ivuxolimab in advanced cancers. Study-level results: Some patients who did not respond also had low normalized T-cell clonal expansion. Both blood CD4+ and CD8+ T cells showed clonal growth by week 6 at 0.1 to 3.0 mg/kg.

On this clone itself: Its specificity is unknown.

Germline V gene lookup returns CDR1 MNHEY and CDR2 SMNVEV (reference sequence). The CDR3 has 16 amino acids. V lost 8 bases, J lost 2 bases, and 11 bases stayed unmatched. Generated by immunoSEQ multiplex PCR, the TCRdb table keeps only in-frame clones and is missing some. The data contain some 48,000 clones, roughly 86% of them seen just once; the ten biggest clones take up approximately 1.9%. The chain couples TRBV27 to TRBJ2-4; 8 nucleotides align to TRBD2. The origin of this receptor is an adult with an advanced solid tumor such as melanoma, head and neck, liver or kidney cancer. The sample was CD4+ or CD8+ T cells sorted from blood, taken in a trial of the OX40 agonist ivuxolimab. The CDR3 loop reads CASAPIAGPTKNIQYF. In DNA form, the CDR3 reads TGTGCCAGCGCCCCGATAGCGGGACCAACCAAAAACATTCAGTACTTC.